The clone carrying this T cell receptor beta chain was recorded once. Antigen unknown. This CDR3 contains 14 residues. In germline, CDR1 is SGHDT, CDR2 YYEEEE. V was pared by 6 bases and J by 6 bases, with 7 bases of the junction left unmatched. This sample was included in a study of cytomegalovirus exposure and HLA in healthy donors. General study findings and limits: Later analysis identified 15,000 to 20,000 TCR beta sequences associated with HLA alleles, using a false discovery rate threshold of 0.05. Specificity for CMV antigens was confirmed in vitro for a few of the CMV-associated chains. Altogether, 160 or so TCR beta chains were recorded as cytomegalovirus-associated. DRB1 had the most TCR associations and HLA-C the fewest, a later analysis found, with rates varying by HLA locus.

The primer mix had 60 Vbeta and 13 Jbeta primers. Here immunoSEQ multiplex PCR was the method, and the copy in TCRdb shows in-frame clones only, minus some. Here the sample spans around 98,000 clones, around 68% being singletons. This clonotype originated in a female donor in good health and CMV-seronegative. Material for sequencing was PBMCs. This chain links TRBV5-6 with TRBJ2-1; 9 bases agree with TRBD2. The CDR3 spells CASIPWGLANEQFF. CDR3 DNA sequence: TGTGCCAGCATCCCTTGGGGACTAGCCAATGAGCAGTTCTTC.